Below, 27 T cell receptor beta chains from the same sample are listed, as sequenced in a study of blood T cell repertoires in COVID-19. Here immunoSEQ multiplex PCR was the method, and the copy in TCRdb shows in-frame clones only, minus some. This table holds under 40,000 clones, around nine tenths found once. Sequenced sample: peripheral blood. The origin of the receptors is a man in his sixties or seventies with active COVID-19.

V usage is TRBV27 and J usage is TRBJ1-2, with D possibly being TRBD1 (5 bases). This CDR3 region has 16 residues. Germline V lookup: CDR1 MNHEY, CDR2 SMNVEV (reference sequence). V gave up 5 bases and J gave up 4 bases, with 20 bases separating them. The CDR3 region has the DNA TGTGCCAGCAGTCCTCTAAGCCAGGGACTTGGCTATGGCTACACCTTC. It encodes CASSPLSQGLGYGYTF.

In this sample, this clone turned up a few times. This chain joins TRBV7-2 and TRBJ2-4; no clear D. Trimming stripped 1 base from V and 9 bases from J, with 13 bases between. The CDR3 runs to 14 residues. Per the germline V gene, CDR1 is SGHTA and CDR2 is FQGNSA. The CDR3 loop reads CASSLEIVRGIQYF. CDR3 in DNA: TGTGCCAGCAGCTTAGAGATCGTCCGAGGCATTCAGTACTTC.

V usage is TRBV12-2 and J usage is TRBJ2-7; the table names TRBD1, a call not compared with the DNA. TRBV12-2 is assigned pseudogene status. The length of the CDR3 is 15 residues. This CDR3 reads CASRRGHQIAYEQYF. The CDR3 nucleotides read TGTGCAAGTCGCCGGGGACACCAGATTGCCTACGAGCAGTACTTC.

The CDR3 here is CATATSGRSYEQYF. For the CDR3, the DNA is TGTGCCACCGCGACTAGCGGGAGGTCCTACGAGCAGTACTTC. This rearrangement joins TRBV19 to TRBJ2-7, with TRBD2 identical over 13 bases. The trim removed 10 bases at V and 1 base at J, leaving 4 bases unmatched. CDR1 is LNHDA, CDR2 SQIVND, per germline (reference sequence). The CDR3 consists of 14 residues. Using reference TRBV19 and TRBJ2-7 for the parts outside the CDR3, the full variable domain is DGGITQSPKYLFRKEGQNVTLSCEQNLNHDAMYWYRQDPGQGLRLIYYSQIVNDFQKGDIAEGYSVSREKKESFPLTVTSAQKNPTAFYLCATATSGRSYEQYFGPGTRLTVT.

The chain uses TRBV7-2 and TRBJ2-3; 9 bases align to TRBD2. The CDR3 is made up of 15 amino acids. The germline gives CDR1 SGHTA, CDR2 FQGNSA. V lost 4 bases, J lost 7 bases, and 9 bases stayed unmatched. The CDR3: CASSYTGTSLNTQYF. The DNA for the CDR3 is TGTGCCAGCAGCTACACCGGGACTAGCTTAAATACGCAGTATTTT. The full variable domain, with the rest looked up from reference TRBV7-2 and TRBJ2-3, is GAGVSQSPSNKVTEKGKDVELRCDPISGHTALYWYRQSLGQGLEFLIYFQGNSAPDKSGLPSDRFSAERTGGSVSTLTIQRTQQEDSAVYLCASSYTGTSLNTQYFGPGTRLTVL.

V gene TRBV5-1 combines with J gene TRBJ2-3, with 9 bases matching TRBD1. Looked up from germline, CDR1 is SGHRS and CDR2 is YFSETQ. With 6 bases clipped from V and 3 bases from J, the junction kept 5 bases outside the gene matches. This CDR3 region has 14 residues. This chain's CDR3 is CASTLGTGTDTQYF. Written as DNA, the CDR3 is TGCGCCAGCACCCTGGGGACAGGGACAGATACGCAGTATTTT.

V gene TRBV14 combines with J gene TRBJ1-2; tentatively, D is TRBD1 (5 bases). The germline V gene has CDR1 SGHDN and CDR2 FVKESK. This CDR3 comprises 14 residues. V was pared by 3 bases and J by 4 bases, with 12 bases between. CDR3 nucleotides: TGTGCCAGCAGCCAGCAGTTTGGGGCCTATGGCTACACCTTC. Encoded protein: CASSQQFGAYGYTF.

The rearrangement links TRBV28 to TRBJ1-5; D is ambiguous. There are 11 residues in the CDR3. Trimming cost V 7 bases and J 4 bases, with 5 bases left between them. The germline V gene has CDR1 MDHEN and CDR2 SYDVKM. Here the CDR3 DNA reads TGTGCCAGCACCAGTAATCAGCCCCAGCATTTT. Residues: CASTSNQPQHF.

The chain uses TRBV5-4 and TRBJ2-1; the D is unclear. Trimming removed 4 bases at V and 1 base at J, with 15 bases between. This CDR3 has 16 residues. Germline V gene data show CDR1 as SGHNT and CDR2 as YYREEE (reference sequence). DNA for the CDR3: TGTGCCAGCAGCCCTCCCACCGGCGGTTCCTACAATGAGCAGTTCTTC. This encodes CASSPPTGGSYNEQFF.

The rearrangement uses TRBV14 and TRBJ2-7, with 9 bases lining up with TRBD1. The germline V gene encodes CDR1 SGHDN and CDR2 FVKESK. V lost 4 bases to trimming and J lost 4 bases; unmatched junction nucleotides: 8. The CDR3 is 15 amino acids. This CDR3 reads CASSLRWDRVYEQYF. The CDR3, as DNA: TGTGCCAGCAGCCTGAGGTGGGACAGGGTTTACGAGCAGTACTTC.

This chain uses TRBV7-9 with TRBJ2-7; 7 bases fit TRBD1. Per germline, CDR1 SEHNR and CDR2 FQNEAQ (reference sequence). The CDR3 runs to 14 residues. Losses at the gene ends were 4 bases for V and 2 bases for J; bases not matched to a gene: 5. This CDR3 is CASSSWTGTYEQYF. In DNA, the CDR3 is TGTGCCAGCAGCTCCTGGACAGGAACCTACGAGCAGTACTTC. Based on the CDR3 plus reference TRBV7-9 and TRBJ2-7, the full variable domain is DTGVSQNPRHKITKRGQNVTFRCDPISEHNRLYWYRQTLGQGPEFLTYFQNEAQLEKSRLLSDRFSAERPKGSFSTLEIQRTEQGDSAMYLCASSSWTGTYEQYFGPGTRLTVT.

The genes are TRBV27 and TRBJ2-7, with a weak D call TRBD1 (5 bases). The CDR3 has 16 residues. V lost 0 bases to trimming and J lost 1 base, with 13 bases between them. The germline V gene encodes CDR1 MNHEY and CDR2 SMNVEV (reference sequence). The DNA of the CDR3 is TGTGCCAGCAGTTTATCGGGGTGGACATTGTCCTACGAGCAGTACTTC. It translates to CASSLSGWTLSYEQYF.

CDR3 protein: CASSSDRGPYTEAFF. The CDR3 region has the DNA TGTGCCAGTAGTTCCGACAGGGGGCCCTACACTGAAGCTTTCTTT. This chain joins TRBV19 and TRBJ1-1, with TRBD1 matching over 10 bases. The CDR3 covers 15 residues. CDR1 LNHDA and CDR2 SQIVND come from the germline V gene (reference sequence). V shed 5 bases and J 3 bases; nucleotides not matched to a gene: 6.

J is TRBJ1-1 and V is TRBV7-9, with a weak D call TRBD1 (5 bases). V was pared by 0 bases and J by 7 bases, with 15 bases between. Germline-derived CDR1 and CDR2 are SEHNR and FQNEAQ (reference sequence). The length of the CDR3 is 15 residues. The CDR3 bases are TGTGCCAGCAGCTTAGCGCGAGTCGCAGGGAATGAAGCTTTCTTT. Translating it yields CASSLARVAGNEAFF.

Only a few counts were recorded for this clone. The chain links TRBV11-2 to TRBJ2-7, with 7 bases lining up with TRBD2. CDR1 and CDR2 from the germline V gene are SGHAT and FQNNGV. This CDR3 spans 17 amino acids. The ends lost 1 base at V and 2 bases at J; junction bases unmatched: 11. CDR3 amino acids: CASSLVRGRALTYEQYF. CDR3 nucleotide sequence: TGTGCCAGCAGCTTAGTGAGAGGGAGGGCCCTCACCTACGAGCAGTACTTC.

The rearrangement joins TRBV6-2 or TRBV6-3 to TRBJ2-7, with 10 bases that match TRBD2. Germline V CDR1 and CDR2: MNHEY, SVGEGT. V lost 1 base to trimming and J lost 3 bases; unmatched junction nucleotides: 3. The CDR3 loop spans 15 amino acids. The CDR3 loop reads CASSYLGLAIYEQYF. The CDR3 DNA is TGTGCCAGCAGTTACTTGGGACTAGCGATCTACGAGCAGTACTTC.

V usage is TRBV18 and J usage is TRBJ1-4; D possibly corresponds to TRBD1 (6 bases). Germline V gene lookup returns CDR1 KGHSH and CDR2 LQKENI. The germline V and J ends were trimmed by 3 bases and 5 bases, with 19 bases remaining between them. The CDR3 runs 17 residues. Written as DNA, the CDR3 is TGTGCCAGCTCACCTTCTCTGGGAGGGGGAGCAAATGAAAAACTGTTTTTT. Translated: CASSPSLGGGANEKLFF.

The chain links TRBV3-1 (or the pseudogene TRBV3-2) to TRBJ1-6; D is unclear. Trimming took 4 bases from V and 9 from J, leaving 19 bases between them. The CDR3 sequence is 16 residues long. In germline, CDR1 is LGHDT, CDR2 YNNKEL (reference sequence). CDR3 in DNA: TGTGCCAGCAGCCTTGAAACGGTGCCGGCGGTTTCACCCCTCCACTTT. It codes for CASSLETVPAVSPLHF.

The chain links TRBV29-1 to TRBJ1-1, with 9 positions matching TRBD1. The V gene's germline CDR1 is SQVTM and CDR2 ANQGSEA. V was clipped by 6 bases and J by 2 bases; unmatched bases: 7. There are 14 residues in the CDR3. The CDR3 spells CSVPQGAGNTEAFF. The DNA of the CDR3 is TGCAGCGTGCCACAGGGGGCAGGAAACACTGAAGCTTTCTTT.

This rearrangement joins TRBV5-5 to TRBJ2-3; the match to TRBD1 covers 9 bases. The V segment lost 4 bases and the J segment 6 bases; nucleotides outside the gene matches: 12. Per germline, CDR1 SGHKS and CDR2 YYEKEE (reference sequence). The CDR3 consists of 16 residues. The CDR3 DNA sequence: TGTGCCAGCAGCCTCACTGTCGGGACAGGGTCCGATACGCAGTATTTT. Translated: CASSLTVGTGSDTQYF.

V is TRBV27 and J is TRBJ1-1, with 11 positions matching TRBD1. In germline, CDR1 is MNHEY, CDR2 SMNVEV (reference sequence). The CDR3 length is 14 residues. The V segment lost 3 bases and the J segment 5 bases; nucleotides outside the gene matches: 2. The CDR3 DNA reads TGTGCCAGCAGTTTTGGGGACAGGGGGACTGAAGCTTTCTTT. It specifies CASSFGDRGTEAFF.

CDR3 bases: TGTGCCAGCAGCTCCGGGATCACAGATACGCAGTATTTT. Translating it yields CASSSGITDTQYF. V and J are TRBV12-3 or TRBV12-4 and TRBJ2-3, with D tentatively TRBD2 (5 bases). CDR3 length: 13 amino acids. With 6 bases removed from V and 2 bases from J, the gap between germline ends came to 9 bases.

V gene TRBV15 combines with J gene TRBJ1-5, with no clear D. Trimming removed 1 base from V and 0 bases from J, with 7 bases in between. This CDR3 is built from 15 residues. The germline V gene has CDR1 LNHNV and CDR2 YYDKDF (reference sequence). CDR3 amino acids: CATSRGGSSNQPQHF. CDR3 in DNA: TGTGCCACCAGCAGAGGAGGGAGTAGCAATCAGCCCCAGCATTTT.

CDR3 protein: CASSQEPVSGANVLTF. DNA for the CDR3: TGCGCCAGCAGCCAAGAACCAGTCTCTGGGGCCAACGTCCTGACTTTC. V and J are TRBV4-3 and TRBJ2-6, with D unresolved. Germline loops: CDR1 LGHNA, CDR2 YSLEER. V shed 0 bases and J shed 0 bases, with 6 bases lying between them. The CDR3 runs to 16 residues.

The V gene is TRBV15, the J gene TRBJ1-6, with D hard to call. The ends were cut back, 3 bases at V and 7 bases at J, with 4 bases in the middle. The CDR3 contains 12 residues. CDR1 LNHNV and CDR2 YYDKDF come from the germline V gene (reference sequence). CDR3 in amino acids: CATSSRNSPLHF. DNA for the CDR3: TGTGCCACCAGCAGTAGAAATTCACCCCTCCACTTT.

This chain links TRBV5-4 with TRBJ1-2; 9 bases agree with TRBD1. The CDR3 loop spans 15 amino acids. The ends lost 4 bases at V and 4 bases at J; junction bases unmatched: 8. Germline CDR1 and CDR2: SGHNT and YYREEE (reference sequence). The CDR3 sequence is CASSTAGTGLYGYTF. The CDR3 nucleotides are TGTGCCAGCAGCACCGCCGGGACAGGGCTCTATGGCTACACCTTC.

The gene calls are TRBV5-4 and TRBJ2-1, with 8 bases identical to TRBD2. The V and J ends lost 3 bases and 7 bases, in that order; junction bases with no gene match: 9. CDR3 length: 15 amino acids. Germline CDR1 and CDR2: SGHNT and YYREEE (reference sequence). The CDR3 protein is CASSSQGGTRNEQFF. For the CDR3, the DNA is TGTGCCAGCAGCTCCCAGGGCGGGACTAGGAATGAGCAGTTCTTC.